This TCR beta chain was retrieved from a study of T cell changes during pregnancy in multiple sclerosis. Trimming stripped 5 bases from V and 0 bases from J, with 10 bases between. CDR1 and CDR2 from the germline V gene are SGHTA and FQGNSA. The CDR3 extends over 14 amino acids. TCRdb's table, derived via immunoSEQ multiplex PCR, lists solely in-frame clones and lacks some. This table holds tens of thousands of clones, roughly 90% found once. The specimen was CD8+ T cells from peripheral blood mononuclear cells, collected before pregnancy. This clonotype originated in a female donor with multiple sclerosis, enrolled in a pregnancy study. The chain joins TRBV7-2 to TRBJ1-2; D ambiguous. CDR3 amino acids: CASSGSDSNYGYTF. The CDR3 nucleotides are TGTGCCAGCAGCGGAAGCGATTCTAACTATGGCTACACCTTC.